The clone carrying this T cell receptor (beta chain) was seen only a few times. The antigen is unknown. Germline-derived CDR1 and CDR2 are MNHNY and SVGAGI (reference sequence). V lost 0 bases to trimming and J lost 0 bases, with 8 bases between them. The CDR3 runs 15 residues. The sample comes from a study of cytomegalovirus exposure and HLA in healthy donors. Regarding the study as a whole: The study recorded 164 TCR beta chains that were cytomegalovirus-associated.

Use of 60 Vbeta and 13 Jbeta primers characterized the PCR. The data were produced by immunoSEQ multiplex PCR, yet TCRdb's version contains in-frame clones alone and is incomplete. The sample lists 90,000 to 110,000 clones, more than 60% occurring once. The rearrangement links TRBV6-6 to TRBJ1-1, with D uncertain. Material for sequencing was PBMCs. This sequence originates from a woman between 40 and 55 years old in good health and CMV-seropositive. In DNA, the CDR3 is TGTGCCAGCAGTTACTCTCCAGAATTGAACACTGAAGCTTTCTTT. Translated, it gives CASSYSPELNTEAFF.